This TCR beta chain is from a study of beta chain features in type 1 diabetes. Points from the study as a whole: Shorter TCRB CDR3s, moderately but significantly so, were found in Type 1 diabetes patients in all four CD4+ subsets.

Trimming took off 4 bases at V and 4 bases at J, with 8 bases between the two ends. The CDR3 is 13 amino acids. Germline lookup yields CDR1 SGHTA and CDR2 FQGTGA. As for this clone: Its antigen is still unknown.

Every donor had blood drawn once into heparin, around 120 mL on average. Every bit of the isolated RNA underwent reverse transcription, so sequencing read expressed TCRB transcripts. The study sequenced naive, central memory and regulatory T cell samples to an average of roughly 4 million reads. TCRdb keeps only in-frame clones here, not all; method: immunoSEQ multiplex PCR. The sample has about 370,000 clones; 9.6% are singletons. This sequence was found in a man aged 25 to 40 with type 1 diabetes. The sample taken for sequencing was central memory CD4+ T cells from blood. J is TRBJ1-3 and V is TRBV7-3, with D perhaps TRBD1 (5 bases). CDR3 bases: TGTGCCAGCAGCTCAGGGTCCGGAAACACCATATATTTT. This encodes CASSSGSGNTIYF.